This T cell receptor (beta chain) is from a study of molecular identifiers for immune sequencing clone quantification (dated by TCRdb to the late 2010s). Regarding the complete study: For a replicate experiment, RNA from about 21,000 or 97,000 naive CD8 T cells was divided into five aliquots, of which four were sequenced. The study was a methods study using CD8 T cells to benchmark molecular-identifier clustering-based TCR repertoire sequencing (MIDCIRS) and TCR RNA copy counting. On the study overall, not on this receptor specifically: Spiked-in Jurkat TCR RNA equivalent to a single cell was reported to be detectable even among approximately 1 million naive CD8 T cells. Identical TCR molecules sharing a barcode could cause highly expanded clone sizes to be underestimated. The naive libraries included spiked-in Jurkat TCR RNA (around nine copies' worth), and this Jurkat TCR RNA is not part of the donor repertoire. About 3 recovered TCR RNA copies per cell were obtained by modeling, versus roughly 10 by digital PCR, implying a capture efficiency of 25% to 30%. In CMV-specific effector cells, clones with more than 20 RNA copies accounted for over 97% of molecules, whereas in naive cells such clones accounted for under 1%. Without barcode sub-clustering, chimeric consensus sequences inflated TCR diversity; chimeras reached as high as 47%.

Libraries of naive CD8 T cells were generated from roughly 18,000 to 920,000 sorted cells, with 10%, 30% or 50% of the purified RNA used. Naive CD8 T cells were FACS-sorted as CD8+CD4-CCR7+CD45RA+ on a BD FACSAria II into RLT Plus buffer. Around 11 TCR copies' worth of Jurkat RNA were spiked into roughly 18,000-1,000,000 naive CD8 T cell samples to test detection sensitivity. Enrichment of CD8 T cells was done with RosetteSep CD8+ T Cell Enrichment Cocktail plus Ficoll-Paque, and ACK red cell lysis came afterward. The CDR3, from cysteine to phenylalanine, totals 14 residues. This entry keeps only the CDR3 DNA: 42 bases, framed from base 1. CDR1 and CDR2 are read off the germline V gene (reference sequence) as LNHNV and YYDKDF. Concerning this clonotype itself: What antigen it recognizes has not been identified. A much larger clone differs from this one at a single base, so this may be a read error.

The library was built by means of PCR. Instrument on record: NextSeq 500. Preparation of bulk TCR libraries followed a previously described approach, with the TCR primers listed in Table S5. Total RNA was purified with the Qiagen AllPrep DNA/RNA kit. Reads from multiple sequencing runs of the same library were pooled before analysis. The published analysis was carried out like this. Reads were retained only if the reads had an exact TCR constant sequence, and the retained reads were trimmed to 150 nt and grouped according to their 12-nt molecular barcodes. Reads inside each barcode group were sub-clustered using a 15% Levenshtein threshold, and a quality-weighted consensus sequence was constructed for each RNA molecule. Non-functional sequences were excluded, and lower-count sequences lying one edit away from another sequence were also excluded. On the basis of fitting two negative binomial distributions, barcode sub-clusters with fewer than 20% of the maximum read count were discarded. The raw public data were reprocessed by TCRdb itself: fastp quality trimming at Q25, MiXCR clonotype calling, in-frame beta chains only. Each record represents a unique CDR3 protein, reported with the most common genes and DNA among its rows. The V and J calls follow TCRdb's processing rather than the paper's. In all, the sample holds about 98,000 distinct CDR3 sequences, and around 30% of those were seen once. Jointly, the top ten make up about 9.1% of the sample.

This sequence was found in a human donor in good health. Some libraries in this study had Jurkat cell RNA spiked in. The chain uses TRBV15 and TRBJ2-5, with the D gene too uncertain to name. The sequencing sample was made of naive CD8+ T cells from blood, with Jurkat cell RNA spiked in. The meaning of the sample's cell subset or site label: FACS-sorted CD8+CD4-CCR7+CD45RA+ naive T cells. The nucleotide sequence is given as TGTGCCACCAGCAGAGATACAGCGCAAGAGACCCAGAACTTC. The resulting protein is CATSRDTAQETQNF.